This TCR beta chain comes out of a study of T-cell reconstitution after alpha-beta-depleted transplantation in children. The TCRbeta library was prepared with unique molecular identifiers. TCRdb re-analysed the PCR reads in MiXCR, keeping a single row per CDR3 protein. The table lists hundreds of thousands of distinct CDR3 sequences, 16% of them singletons. The table lists this clonotype with a few counts. The CDR3 is 15 amino acids. Germline V gives CDR1 SGHNT, CDR2 YENEEA. Trimming at V came to 0 bases and at J to 3 bases, leaving 5 bases not matched to a gene. This clonotype was sampled from a human donor who donated a stem cell graft to a child with acute myeloid leukemia. The chain recombines TRBV11-3 with TRBJ2-7; 7 bases fit TRBD2. Sequences were derived from PBMCs from the stem cell graft donor, sampled from the stem cell graft. The CDR3 DNA sequence: TGTGCCAGCAGCTTAGACCCAGCGGGGAACTACGAGCAGTACTTC. It yields the protein CASSLDPAGNYEQYF.